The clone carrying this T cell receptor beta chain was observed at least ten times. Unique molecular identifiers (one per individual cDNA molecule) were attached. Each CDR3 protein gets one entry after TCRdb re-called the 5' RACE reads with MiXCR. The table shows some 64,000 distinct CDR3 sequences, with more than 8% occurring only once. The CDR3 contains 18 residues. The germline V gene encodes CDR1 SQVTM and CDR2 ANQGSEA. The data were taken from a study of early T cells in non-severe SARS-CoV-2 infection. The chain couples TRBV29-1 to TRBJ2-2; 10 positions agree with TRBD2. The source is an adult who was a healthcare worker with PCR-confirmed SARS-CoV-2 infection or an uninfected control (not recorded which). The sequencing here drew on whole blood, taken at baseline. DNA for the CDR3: TGCAGTGCCCGTTCTGGGGCTAGCGGGAGATTGAACACCGGGGAGCTGTTTTTT. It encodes CSARSGASGRLNTGELFF.